The 26 T cell receptor beta chains in this list originate from one sample, sequenced in a study of blood T cell repertoires in COVID-19. Generated by immunoSEQ multiplex PCR, the TCRdb table keeps only in-frame clones and is missing some. The sample lists under 75,000 clones, 75% to 90% occurring once. The sequenced sample consisted of peripheral blood. The receptors shown here come from a man aged 45-65 years with acute or convalescent COVID-19.

The chain couples TRBV24-1 to TRBJ2-3, with a weak D call TRBD1 (7 bases). Germline V gene sequence: CDR1 KGHDR, CDR2 SFDVKD. This CDR3 spans 14 amino acids. V was pared by 7 bases and J by 4 bases, with 14 bases between. CDR3 DNA sequence: TGTGCCACCAGACCGCGGGACAGCGCAGATACGCAGTATTTT. The encoded protein is CATRPRDSADTQYF.

The genes are TRBV30 and TRBJ1-1, with D possibly being TRBD1 (6 bases). V lost 2 bases and J lost 4, with 14 bases in between. CDR1 is GTSNPN and CDR2 is SVGIG in the germline V gene (reference sequence). The CDR3 loop spans 14 amino acids. For the CDR3, the DNA is TGTGCCTGGAGTCGAGGGGGGGGGAGCACTGAAGCTTTCTTT. This sequence encodes CAWSRGGGSTEAFF.

The V gene is TRBV24-1, the J gene TRBJ1-5; 9 nucleotides match TRBD1. Germline assignment: CDR1 KGHDR and CDR2 SFDVKD. Trimming removed 9 bases from V and 4 bases from J; junction bases left unmatched: 9. The CDR3 is 15 residues long. CDR3 sequence (DNA): TGTGCCACCCCAACAGGGGGCCTCGTAAATCAGCCCCAGCATTTT. Protein sequence: CATPTGGLVNQPQHF.

V and J are TRBV10-2 and TRBJ2-7, with D possibly matching TRBD1 (6 bases). V was shortened by 3 bases and J by 3 bases, with 12 bases between the two germline ends. CDR1 is WSHSY and CDR2 is SAAADI in the germline V gene. The CDR3 contains 14 residues. This chain's CDR3 is CASSEGTINYEQYV. CDR3 DNA: TGCGCCAGCAGTGAAGGGACAATTAACTACGAGCAGTACGTC.

The V and J genes are TRBV6-5 and TRBJ1-2; D is unresolved. V gave up 0 bases and J gave up 2 bases, with 7 bases separating them. The length of the CDR3 is 14 residues. Germline V gene sequence: CDR1 MNHEY, CDR2 SVGAGI. The CDR3 DNA reads as TGTGCCAGCAGTTACTCGGCGGTAAACTATGGCTACACCTTC. As protein: CASSYSAVNYGYTF.

The gene calls are TRBV6-2 or TRBV6-3 and TRBJ2-1; 12 nucleotides match TRBD1. The germline V gene encodes CDR1 MNHEY and CDR2 SVGEGT. V was pared by 2 bases and J by 9 bases, with 5 bases of the junction left unmatched. The CDR3 runs to 15 residues. The CDR3: CASSYPGQGAFEQFF. CDR3 DNA: TGTGCCAGCAGTTACCCGGGACAGGGGGCATTTGAGCAGTTCTTC.

This clone was seen a handful of times. The J gene is TRBJ2-4, the V gene TRBV5-1, with TRBD2 matching 7 bases. V shed 0 bases, J shed 8 bases, and the junction held 11 bases outside the gene matches. The CDR3 length is 16 residues. Germline values: CDR1 SGHRS, CDR2 YFSETQ. CDR3 bases: TGCGCCAGCAGCTTGGCTGGCGGGAGAATGGGGGACATTCAGTACTTC. Protein: CASSLAGGRMGDIQYF.

CDR3 residues: CASSSAGTAIYGYTF. In DNA, the CDR3 is TGTGCCAGCAGTTCTGCCGGGACAGCTATCTATGGCTACACCTTC. V and J are TRBV7-9 and TRBJ1-2, with 7 positions matching TRBD1. Germline lookup yields CDR1 SEHNR and CDR2 FQNEAQ (reference sequence). With 6 bases clipped from V and 4 bases from J, the junction kept 11 bases outside the gene matches. The CDR3 covers 15 residues.

The chain uses TRBV18 and TRBJ2-2; 9 bases are a match to TRBD1. V trimming: 3 bases; J trimming: 0 bases; junction bases outside the gene matches: 5. CDR3 length: 17 residues. Germline loops: CDR1 KGHSH, CDR2 LQKENI. The CDR3 sequence is CASSPPGTGTNTGELFF. The CDR3 DNA follows: TGTGCCAGCTCACCTCCCGGGACAGGGACGAACACCGGGGAGCTGTTTTTT.

This chain connects TRBV11-2 to TRBJ2-7, with D uncertain. The CDR3 extends over 14 amino acids. The V end lost 1 base, the J end lost 0 bases, and 7 bases lay between the germline ends. Germline-derived CDR1 and CDR2 are SGHAT and FQNNGV. The CDR3 DNA sequence: TGTGCCAGCAGCTTAGCTGGCAGCTCCTACGAGCAGTACGTC. Translation gives CASSLAGSSYEQYV.

V and J are TRBV6-1 and TRBJ1-2; 9 positions match TRBD1. CDR1 MNHNS and CDR2 SASEGT come from the germline V gene. The length of the CDR3 is 15 residues. The junction had 3 bases not matched to a gene; V was cut back by 0 bases and J by 4 bases. The CDR3 region is CASSEAPGQGYGYTF. DNA of the CDR3: TGTGCCAGCAGTGAAGCCCCGGGACAGGGCTATGGCTACACCTTC.

The V and J genes are TRBV2 and TRBJ1-1; D uncertain. The CDR3 is made up of 14 amino acids. Trimming stripped 5 bases from V and 7 bases from J, with 17 bases between. The germline V gene has CDR1 SNHLY and CDR2 FYNNEI. Here the CDR3 DNA reads TGTGCCAGCAGTCGCCTAGTAACGTCTTATGAAGCTTTCTTT. Protein product: CASSRLVTSYEAFF. The full variable domain, with the rest looked up from reference TRBV2 and TRBJ1-1, is EPEVTQTPSHQVTQMGQEVILRCVPISNHLYFYWYRQILGQKVEFLVSFYNNEISEKSEIFDDQFSVERPDGSNFTLKIRSTKLEDSAMYFCASSRLVTSYEAFFGQGTRLTVV.

CDR3 region: CASIGWGGQETQYF. The DNA of the CDR3 is TGTGCCAGCATTGGTTGGGGGGGACAAGAGACCCAGTACTTC. The chain recombines TRBV28 with TRBJ2-5; 7 positions agree with TRBD2. With 7 bases clipped from V and 2 bases from J, the junction kept 7 bases outside the gene matches. This CDR3 region has 14 residues. CDR1 and CDR2 from the germline V gene are MDHEN and SYDVKM.

The chain joins TRBV10-1 to TRBJ2-3, with 7 bases lining up with TRBD2. Germline V gene sequence: CDR1 WNHNN, CDR2 SYGVQD (reference sequence). V lost 0 bases and J lost 6; bases outside the gene matches: 6. The CDR3 has 15 amino acids. The CDR3 DNA is TGCGCCAGCAGTGAGTCGGCCGGCGGGGGTGATACGCAGTATTTT. Translated, it gives CASSESAGGGDTQYF.

This chain connects TRBV5-1 to TRBJ2-1, with a possible D match to TRBD1 (5 bases). CDR3 size: 12 residues. CDR1 and CDR2 from the germline V gene are SGHRS and YFSETQ. Deletions cut 2 bases from V and 6 bases from J, with 6 bases between. The CDR3 spells CASSFRVNEQFF. The CDR3 region has the DNA TGCGCCAGCAGCTTCAGGGTCAATGAGCAGTTCTTC.

The chain carries TRBV9 and TRBJ2-7, with TRBD2 matching over 13 bases. Unmatched junction bases numbered 22, after V lost 0 bases and J lost 4 bases. This CDR3 region has 22 residues. CDR1 and CDR2 (germline): SGDLS, YYNGEE. CDR3: CASSVGLAGGSLSPPGLYEQYF. CDR3 in DNA: TGTGCCAGCAGCGTAGGACTAGCGGGAGGCTCCCTAAGTCCGCCCGGACTTTACGAGCAGTACTTC.

The chain couples TRBV24-1 to TRBJ2-7; 7 nucleotides line up with TRBD1. Germline V gene data show CDR1 as KGHDR and CDR2 as SFDVKD. The CDR3 contains 18 residues. J was trimmed by 7 bases and V by 2 bases; bases with no gene match: 19. The CDR3 DNA reads as TGTGCCACCAGTGATTCTCAGACAGGGCCTCACTATTACCATGAGCAGTACTTC. Protein: CATSDSQTGPHYYHEQYF.

This CDR3 is CASSLDAGGDEAFF. The CDR3 nucleotides are TGTGCCAGCAGCTTAGATGCGGGAGGGGATGAAGCTTTCTTT. This chain links TRBV7-2 with TRBJ1-1, with D possibly being TRBD1 (5 bases). This CDR3 contains 14 residues. V was trimmed by 1 base and J by 7 bases, leaving 13 bases between them. Germline CDR1 and CDR2: SGHTA and FQGNSA.

The V call is TRBV27, the J call TRBJ2-7; 9 bases are shared with TRBD1. The CDR3 has 14 amino acids. V was pared by 6 bases and J by 0 bases, with 3 bases of the junction left unmatched. Germline V CDR1 and CDR2: MNHEY, SMNVEV (reference sequence). CDR3 sequence (DNA): TGTGCCAGCAGCCGGGACAGGGACTCCTACGAGCAGTACTTC. Its translation: CASSRDRDSYEQYF.

CDR3: CASSGRTSGSGDEQFF. In nucleotides, the CDR3 is TGTGCCAGCAGCGGTCGGACTAGCGGGAGCGGGGATGAGCAGTTCTTC. The chain employs TRBV9 and TRBJ2-1; 13 bases line up with TRBD2. The CDR3 consists of 16 residues. Germline trimming cut 3 bases from V and 8 bases from J; bases unmatched to any gene: 8. CDR1 is SGDLS and CDR2 is YYNGEE in the germline V gene.

V is TRBV5-1 and J is TRBJ2-5, with 9 bases lining up with TRBD2. CDR1 SGHRS and CDR2 YFSETQ come from the germline V gene. V was clipped by 5 bases and J by 2 bases; unmatched bases: 4. The CDR3 consists of 14 residues. CDR3 region: CASRTTSGQETQYF. The DNA for the CDR3 is TGCGCCAGCAGAACGACTAGCGGACAAGAGACCCAGTACTTC.

DNA for the CDR3: TGTGCCAGCAGTGAGTTCAGGACAGGGGACGAGTATGGCTACACCTTC. It is translated as CASSEFRTGDEYGYTF. The rearrangement uses TRBV25-1 and TRBJ1-2; 9 bases agree with TRBD1. The V gene end was trimmed by 3 bases and the J gene end by 5 bases; junction bases not matched to a gene: 10. The CDR3 sequence is 16 residues long. Germline lookup yields CDR1 MGHDK and CDR2 SYGVNS.

The genes are TRBV5-1 and TRBJ1-6, with D unresolved. The V end lost 3 bases, the J end lost 3 bases, and 7 bases lay between the germline ends. This CDR3 is built from 14 residues. Germline loops: CDR1 SGHRS, CDR2 YFSETQ. CDR3 DNA: TGCGCCAGCAGCTCAGACATCTATAATTCACCCCTCCACTTT. It is translated as CASSSDIYNSPLHF.

The J gene is TRBJ1-3, the V gene TRBV5-1; D gene ambiguous. There are 15 residues in the CDR3. The germline V gene encodes CDR1 SGHRS and CDR2 YFSETQ. V was clipped by 0 bases and J by 2 bases, with 9 bases between them. The CDR3 DNA sequence: TGCGCCAGCAGCTTGGCCGGGGAGACTGGAAACACCATATATTTT. Encoded protein: CASSLAGETGNTIYF.

This clone was counted once. The chain joins TRBV5-1 to TRBJ1-6, with D unclear. This CDR3 region has 15 residues. The germline V gene encodes CDR1 SGHRS and CDR2 YFSETQ. V lost 0 bases and J lost 8, with 12 bases in between. The CDR3 protein is CASSLDSGSDSPLHF. As DNA, the CDR3 is TGCGCCAGCAGCTTGGACTCGGGGAGCGATTCACCCCTCCACTTT.

The chain uses TRBV6-5 and TRBJ2-6; 9 bases align to TRBD1. Germline CDR1 reads MNHEY; CDR2 reads SVGAGI. V was pared by 4 bases and J by 2 bases, with 3 bases of the junction left unmatched. The CDR3 spans 16 residues. For the CDR3, the DNA is TGTGCCAGCAGTTTTAGGACAGGGGCTGGGGCCAACGTCCTGACTTTC. This codes for CASSFRTGAGANVLTF.